Sequencing of this T cell receptor beta chain was carried out in a study of control samples from healthy donors and cancer patients (dated by TCRdb to 2018 to 2020). This clone was observed a handful of times. The target of this receptor is not known. Base qualities are not provided; no much larger clone lies one nucleotide away. Including the terminal cysteine and phenylalanine, the CDR3 comprises 14 residues. Only the CDR3 portion is preserved as DNA: 42 bases, with reading frame beginning at the first base. The CDR1 and CDR2 encoded by the germline V gene are SGHRS and YFSETQ. Trimming at the junction amounts to 4 bases on V and 6 bases on J, and the germline ends lie 16 bases apart. Receptor libraries were prepared by the immunoSEQ multiplex PCR assay. TCRdb's version of the immuneACCESS table is confined to in-frame rearrangements and falls short of the full clone set. An unresolved V gene accounts for under half of the shortfall where checked; the remainder is of unknown origin. The sample table holds tens of thousands of clones, of which 90% to 95% were seen once. Together, the top ten hold 15% to 18% of the sample.

This receptor chain uses TRBV5-1 and TRBJ1-2, with the D gene not confidently named. Input material: blood. This clonotype originated in a man aged 25 to 45 in good health. CDR3 sequence: CASSLFPDGDGYTF. The bases are TGCGCCAGCAGCCTATTCCCCGATGGTGATGGCTACACCTTC.